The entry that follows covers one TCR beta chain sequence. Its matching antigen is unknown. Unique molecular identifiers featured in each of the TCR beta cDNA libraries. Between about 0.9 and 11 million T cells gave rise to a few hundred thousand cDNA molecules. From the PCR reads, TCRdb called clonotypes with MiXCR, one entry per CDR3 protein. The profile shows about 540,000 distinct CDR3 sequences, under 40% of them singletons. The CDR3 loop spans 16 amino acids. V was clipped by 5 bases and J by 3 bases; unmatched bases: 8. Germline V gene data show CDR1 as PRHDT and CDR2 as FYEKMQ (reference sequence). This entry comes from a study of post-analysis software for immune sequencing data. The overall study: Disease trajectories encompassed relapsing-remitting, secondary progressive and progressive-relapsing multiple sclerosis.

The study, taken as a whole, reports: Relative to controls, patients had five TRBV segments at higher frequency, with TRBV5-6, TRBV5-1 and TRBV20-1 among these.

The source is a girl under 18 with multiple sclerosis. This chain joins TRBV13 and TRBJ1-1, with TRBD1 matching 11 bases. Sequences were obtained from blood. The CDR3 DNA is TGTGCCAGCAGCGAACTCCCGGGACAGGGGGACACTGAAGCTTTCTTT. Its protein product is CASSELPGQGDTEAFF. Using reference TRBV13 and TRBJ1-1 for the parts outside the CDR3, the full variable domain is AAGVIQSPRHLIKEKRETATLKCYPIPRHDTVYWYQQGPGQDPQFLISFYEKMQSDKGSIPDRFSAQQFSDYHSELNMSSLELGDSALYFCASSELPGQGDTEAFFGQGTRLTVV.